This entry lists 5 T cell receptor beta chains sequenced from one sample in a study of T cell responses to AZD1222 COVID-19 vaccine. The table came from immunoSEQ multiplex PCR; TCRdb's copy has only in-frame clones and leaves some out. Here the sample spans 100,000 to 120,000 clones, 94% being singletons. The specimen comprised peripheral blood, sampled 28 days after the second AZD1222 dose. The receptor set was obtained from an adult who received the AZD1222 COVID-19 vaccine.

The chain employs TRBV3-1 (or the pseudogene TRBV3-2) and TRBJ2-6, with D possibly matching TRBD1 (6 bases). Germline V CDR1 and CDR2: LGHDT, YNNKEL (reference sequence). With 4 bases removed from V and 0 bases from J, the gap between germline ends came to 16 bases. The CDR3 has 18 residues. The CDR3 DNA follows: TGTGCCAGCAGCCCCATCTGGGGGCCCAACTCTGGGGCCAACGTCCTGACTTTC. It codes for CASSPIWGPNSGANVLTF.

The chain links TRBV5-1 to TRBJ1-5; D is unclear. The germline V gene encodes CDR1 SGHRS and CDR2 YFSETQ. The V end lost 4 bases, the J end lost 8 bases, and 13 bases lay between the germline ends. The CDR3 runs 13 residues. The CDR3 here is CASSQDGSEPQHF. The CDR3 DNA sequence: TGCGCCAGCAGCCAGGACGGCTCTGAGCCCCAGCATTTT. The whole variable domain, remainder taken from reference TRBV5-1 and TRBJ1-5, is KAGVTQTPRYLIKTRGQQVTLSCSPISGHRSVSWYQQTPGQGLQFLFEYFSETQRNKGNFPGRFSGRQFSNSRSEMNVSTLELGDSALYLCASSQDGSEPQHFGDGTRLSIL.

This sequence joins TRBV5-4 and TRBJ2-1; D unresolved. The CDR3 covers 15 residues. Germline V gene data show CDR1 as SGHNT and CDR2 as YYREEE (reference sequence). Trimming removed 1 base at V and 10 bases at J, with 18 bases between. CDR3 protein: CASSLKSGHDEEQFF. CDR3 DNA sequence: TGTGCCAGCAGCTTGAAGTCGGGCCATGATGAAGAGCAGTTCTTC.

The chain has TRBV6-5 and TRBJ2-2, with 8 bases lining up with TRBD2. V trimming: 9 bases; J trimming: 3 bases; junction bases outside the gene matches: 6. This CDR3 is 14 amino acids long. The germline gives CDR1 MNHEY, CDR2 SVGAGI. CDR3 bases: TGTGCCAGTTGCCCAGCGGGAGACACCGGGGAGCTGTTTTTT. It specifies CASCPAGDTGELFF.

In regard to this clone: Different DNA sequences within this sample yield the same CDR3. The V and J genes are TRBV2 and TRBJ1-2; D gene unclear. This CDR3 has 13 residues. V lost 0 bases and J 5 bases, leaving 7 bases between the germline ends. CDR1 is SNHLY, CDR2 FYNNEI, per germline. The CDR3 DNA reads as TGTGCCAGCAGTGAAGCGCCTGGGTATGGCTACACCTTC. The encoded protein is CASSEAPGYGYTF. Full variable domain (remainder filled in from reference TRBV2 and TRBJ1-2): EPEVTQTPSHQVTQMGQEVILRCVPISNHLYFYWYRQILGQKVEFLVSFYNNEISEKSEIFDDQFSVERPDGSNFTLKIRSTKLEDSAMYFCASSEAPGYGYTFGSGTRLTVV.